This T cell receptor beta chain emerged from a study of CD8 T cells in Susac syndrome. Whole-study context: At the time their blood was drawn, patients with Susac syndrome were either therapy-naive, on corticosteroids (with some of them also receiving intravenous immunoglobulin), or on intravenous immunoglobulin alone.

With respect to this clonotype: Its specificity is not known.

CD8+ and CD4+ T cells from blood underwent TCR beta sequencing, which was carried out in a high-throughput format. The TEMRA cells underwent FACS enrichment, while the CD8+ and CD4+ T cells underwent negative isolation. Study results and limitations: There was no clonal expansion in the CD4+ T cell repertoires of Susac syndrome.

Random hexamers were used to reverse transcribe an amount of about 0.45 to 1 ug RNA. TCRdb re-derived calls from the immunoSEQ multiplex PCR reads in MiXCR, one entry per CDR3 protein. The sample consists of 150,000 or so distinct CDR3 sequences, about 96% of them appearing once. This sequence originates from a human donor with Susac syndrome. Sequencing was carried out using CD4+ T cells from PBMCs.

The CDR3 DNA reads as TGTGCCAGCCAGAGGACAGGGTTCGACACTGAAGCTTTCTTT. It is translated as CASQRTGFDTEAFF. The J gene is TRBJ1-1, the V gene TRBV11-2, with 8 nucleotides matching TRBD1. V gave up 8 bases and J gave up 3 bases; unmatched junction bases: 8. This CDR3 has 14 residues. The germline gives CDR1 SGHAT, CDR2 FQNNGV.